This T cell receptor (beta chain) came from a study of CD8+ T cells in alopecia areata. Study-wide results and limits: TCR sharing across patients was less clear than in mice, possibly HLA-related. Clonality was higher in lesional than normal scalp, especially in alopecia totalis/universalis.

In each case, RNA was isolated and then reverse transcribed into cDNA as the sequencing template. Here immunoSEQ multiplex PCR was the method, and the copy in TCRdb shows in-frame clones only, minus some. The sample consists of roughly 40,000 clones, about two thirds of them appearing once. Germline V gene lookup returns CDR1 SQVTM and CDR2 ANQGSEA. Trimming stripped 4 bases from V and 2 bases from J, with 18 bases between. This CDR3 comprises 15 residues. Treatment: oral pan-JAK inhibitor, 5-10 mg twice daily. PBMCs yielded sorted CD4+ and CD8+ T cells. Worth noting for this clone: Antigen specificity is unknown.

Sequenced material: CD8+ T cells sorted from blood, taken at week 4, from a patient treated with tofacitinib. The clonotype originates from a human donor with alopecia areata. The chain uses TRBV29-1 and TRBJ2-7; D unresolved. CDR3 amino acids: CSVVSFRTATYEQYF. The CDR3 DNA is TGCAGCGTTGTTTCGTTCCGTACCGCAACCTACGAGCAGTACTTC.